One sample yielded the 4 T cell receptor beta chains listed below, sequenced in a study of T cells in Graves' hyperthyroidism and ophthalmopathy. Amplification yielded TCR beta CDR3 regions, with RNA transcripts as the source. HTBI primers were the set used in a first-round RT-PCR of the TCR CDR3. TCRdb redid the calling of the multiplex PCR reads with MiXCR, one entry per CDR3 protein. There are hundreds of thousands of distinct CDR3 sequences in the sample; approximately 13% occur only once, and more than 4.5% lies in the top ten. What was sequenced was blood. Receptors were obtained from a woman between 25 and 40 years old with Graves' hyperthyroidism that later progressed to Graves' ophthalmopathy.

This clonotype was recorded many times. V and J are TRBV7-2 and TRBJ2-3; D call uncertain. The germline CDR1 and CDR2 sequences are SGHTA and FQGNSA. The ends were cut back, 5 bases at V and 2 bases at J, with 8 bases in the middle. This CDR3 is 13 amino acids long. The CDR3 nucleotides read TGTGCCAGCAGCACCCCTATCACAGATACGCAGTATTTT. Its protein product is CASSTPITDTQYF. The entire variable domain, with the rest obtained from reference TRBV7-2 and TRBJ2-3, is as follows: GAGVSQSPSNKVTEKGKDVELRCDPISGHTALYWYRQSLGQGLEFLIYFQGNSAPDKSGLPSDRFSAERTGGSVSTLTIQRTQQEDSAVYLCASSTPITDTQYFGPGTRLTVL.

The sample holds many counts of this clonotype. The J gene is TRBJ2-2, the V gene TRBV5-1; D gene uncertain. Germline V lookup: CDR1 SGHRS, CDR2 YFSETQ. The CDR3 runs 15 residues. Trimming took off 0 bases at V and 1 base at J, with 7 bases between the two ends. The CDR3 DNA reads as TGCGCCAGCAGCTTGGTTCCTGAGAACACCGGGGAGCTGTTTTTT. This encodes CASSLVPENTGELFF.

V usage is TRBV30 and J usage is TRBJ2-7; tentative D call: TRBD1 (5 bases). This CDR3 region has 13 residues. V lost 2 bases and J 0 bases, leaving 8 bases between the germline ends. The germline V gene has CDR1 GTSNPN and CDR2 SVGIG (reference sequence). The CDR3 DNA follows: TGTGCCTGGAGTTGGGGCGGCTCCTACGAGCAGTACTTC. This translates into CAWSWGGSYEQYF.

This clonotype was counted ten times or more. Compared with germline, one end of the junction differs, possibly owing to a read error. The gene calls are TRBV7-7 and TRBJ2-5; no firm D call. Germline V gene lookup returns CDR1 SSHAT and CDR2 FNYEAQ (reference sequence). The CDR3 covers 13 residues. This chain's CDR3 is CASSLDHQETQYF. CDR3 nucleotides: TGTGCTAGCAGCTTAGACCACCAAGAGACCCAGTACTTC. The entire variable domain, with the rest obtained from reference TRBV7-7 and TRBJ2-5, is as follows: GAGVSQSPRYKVTKRGQDVTLRCDPISSHATLYWYQQALGQGPEFLTYFNYEAQPDKSGLPSDRFSAERPEGSISTLTIQRTEQRDSAMYRCASSLDHQETQYFGPGTRLLVL.